The 20 T cell receptor beta chains presented below share a single source sample, sequenced in a study of identical twins. TCRdb ran MiXCR on the 5' RACE reads and lists one entry per CDR3 protein. The table has a few hundred thousand distinct CDR3 sequences, roughly 12% seen once. These data also featured in a second study, about yellow fever vaccine responses in identical twins.

Sequenced sample: memory (CD45RO+) T cells sorted from blood. These receptor sequences come from a woman aged 18-29 years in good health.

This clonotype was observed a handful of times. This chain uses TRBV5-5 with TRBJ2-7; perhaps TRBD1 as D (6 bases). The CDR3 extends over 15 amino acids. Per germline, CDR1 SGHKS and CDR2 YYEKEE (reference sequence). V gave up 4 bases and J gave up 7 bases, with 21 bases separating them. CDR3 amino acids: CASSPESGHPIEQYF. The CDR3 DNA sequence: TGTGCCAGCAGCCCAGAATCGGGACACCCTATTGAGCAGTACTTC.

This chain connects TRBV2 to TRBJ1-4; D is unresolved. V gave up 9 bases and J gave up 4 bases, with 15 bases separating them. The CDR3 covers 14 residues. Germline assignment: CDR1 SNHLY and CDR2 FYNNEI. In nucleotides, the CDR3 is TGTGCCAGTCGAAAGGACCTCCATAATGAAAAACTGTTTTTT. Translated: CASRKDLHNEKLFF.

The chain joins TRBV20-1 to TRBJ1-6; 8 bases fit TRBD1. The V gene's germline CDR1 is DFQATT and CDR2 SNEGSKA (reference sequence). The junction had 2 bases not matched to a gene; V was cut back by 0 bases and J by 4 bases. This CDR3 has 15 amino acids. Written as DNA, the CDR3 is TGCAGTGCTAGAGATACAGGGGGGTATAATTCACCCCTCCACTTT. It specifies CSARDTGGYNSPLHF.

A few counts support this clonotype. The CDR3 here is CASSVGQGATDTQYF. In DNA form, the CDR3 reads TGTGCCAGCAGTGTCGGACAGGGGGCAACAGATACGCAGTATTTT. The chain joins TRBV6-4 to TRBJ2-3; TRBD1 matches 11 bases. The J segment lost 3 bases and the V segment lost 4 bases, leaving 3 bases of the junction unmatched. CDR1 is MRHNA and CDR2 is SNTAGT in the germline V gene. CDR3 length: 15 amino acids.

The chain couples TRBV4-2 to TRBJ2-1; 9 bases are a match to TRBD2. After removal of 4 bases from V and 8 bases from J, the junction contained 0 bases not matched to a gene. Germline V CDR1 and CDR2: LGHNA, YNFKEQ. CDR3 length equals 12 residues. Written as DNA, the CDR3 is TGTGCCAGCAGCCGCGGGAGGGATGAGCAGTTCTTC. The encoded protein is CASSRGRDEQFF.

There are a few counts of this clonotype. A read error may account for a junction end that differs from germline. J is TRBJ2-1 and V is TRBV7-7; 10 nucleotides line up with TRBD2. Germline CDR1 SSHAT, CDR2 FNYEAQ (reference sequence). This CDR3 contains 17 residues. The CDR3: CASSPLAGVGTYNEQFF. The CDR3 DNA reads as TGTGCTAGCAGCCCCCTAGCGGGGGTAGGGACCTACAATGAGCAGTTCTTC. The full variable domain, its missing parts supplied by reference TRBV7-7 and TRBJ2-1, is GAGVSQSPRYKVTKRGQDVTLRCDPISSHATLYWYQQALGQGPEFLTYFNYEAQPDKSGLPSDRFSAERPEGSISTLTIQRTEQRDSAMYRCASSPLAGVGTYNEQFFGPGTRLTVL.

The table lists this clonotype with a few counts. The chain joins TRBV7-9 to TRBJ2-5; possible D gene TRBD1, 5 bases. The CDR3 has 15 residues. Trimming cost V 1 base and J 2 bases, with 11 bases left between them. CDR1 and CDR2 from the germline V gene are SEHNR and FQNEAQ (reference sequence). CDR3 amino acids: CASSLDAAGQETQYF. The CDR3 nucleotides are TGTGCCAGCAGCTTAGATGCGGCAGGGCAAGAGACCCAGTACTTC.

Concerning this clonotype: A much bigger clone sits one base away, suggesting this may be a read error. It is likely a read error, because the conserved phenylalanine at the end of the CDR3 is missing. This chain joins TRBV10-3 and TRBJ2-3; D possibly corresponds to TRBD2 (5 bases). In germline, CDR1 is ENHRY, CDR2 SYGVKD. Deletions cut 8 bases from V and 1 base from J, with 10 bases between. The CDR3 consists of 13 residues. CDR3 DNA: TGTGCCATCTCAGAGGGCGGCACAGATACGCAGTATTCT. Protein product: CAISEGGTDTQYS.

The chain employs TRBV6-5 and TRBJ2-3, with 8 bases that match TRBD1. Germline lookup yields CDR1 MNHEY and CDR2 SVGAGI. The ends lost 4 bases at V and 6 bases at J; junction bases unmatched: 6. The CDR3 extends over 14 amino acids. The CDR3 reads CASSLDRARDTQYF. The CDR3 DNA sequence: TGTGCCAGCAGTTTGGACAGGGCCCGGGATACGCAGTATTTT.

This clonotype was seen at least ten times. This chain uses TRBV7-2 with TRBJ2-1; 13 bases align to TRBD2. CDR1 and CDR2 (germline): SGHTA, FQGNSA. The CDR3 is 13 amino acids. Trimming cost V 4 bases and J 12 bases; bases outside gene matches: 3. This CDR3 is CASSSGLAGWQFF. The CDR3 nucleotides read TGTGCCAGCAGCTCGGGACTAGCGGGGTGGCAGTTCTTC.

Only a few counts were recorded for this clonotype. The chain joins TRBV5-6 to TRBJ2-7, with a possible D match to TRBD2 (6 bases). Germline V lookup: CDR1 SGHDT, CDR2 YYEEEE. This CDR3 comprises 15 residues. V dropped 4 bases and J dropped 0 bases, with 14 bases sitting between them. The CDR3 sequence is CASSAGFQSSYEQYF. CDR3 DNA sequence: TGTGCCAGCAGCGCGGGATTCCAAAGCTCCTACGAGCAGTACTTC.

This clonotype was seen ten or more times. The chain recombines TRBV5-1 with TRBJ1-1, with TRBD1 as a possible D gene (6 bases). Germline V gene data show CDR1 as SGHRS and CDR2 as YFSETQ. CDR3 length: 14 amino acids. The ends were cut back, 3 bases at V and 3 bases at J, with 12 bases in the middle. The CDR3 here is CASSSWEGDTEAFF. Here the CDR3 DNA reads TGCGCCAGCAGCTCCTGGGAGGGGGACACTGAAGCTTTCTTT. The full variable domain, its missing parts supplied by reference TRBV5-1 and TRBJ1-1, is KAGVTQTPRYLIKTRGQQVTLSCSPISGHRSVSWYQQTPGQGLQFLFEYFSETQRNKGNFPGRFSGRQFSNSRSEMNVSTLELGDSALYLCASSSWEGDTEAFFGQGTRLTVV.

The chain has TRBV5-5 and TRBJ1-1; D may be TRBD1 (5 bases). Trimming shortened V by 0 bases and J by 4 bases, and 10 bases separated the two germline ends. The germline gives CDR1 SGHKS, CDR2 YYEKEE (reference sequence). This CDR3 is built from 14 residues. CDR3 protein: CASSLGPGGTEAFF. The CDR3 region has the DNA TGTGCCAGCAGCTTGGGCCCGGGGGGCACTGAAGCTTTCTTT.

This clonotype was found a few times. The gene calls are TRBV5-1 and TRBJ2-1; 7 bases agree with TRBD1. Unmatched junction bases numbered 7, after V lost 0 bases and J lost 4 bases. The CDR3 is 16 amino acids. The germline V gene encodes CDR1 SGHRS and CDR2 YFSETQ. The CDR3 spells CASSLAWGQTYNEQFF. For the CDR3, the DNA is TGCGCCAGCAGCTTGGCCTGGGGACAGACTTACAATGAGCAGTTCTTC.

In the case of this clonotype: At one of its ends the junction is not consistent with the germline gene, which may arise from a read error. The chain uses TRBV20-1 and TRBJ2-1; possible D gene TRBD2, 6 bases. Germline values: CDR1 DFQATT, CDR2 SNEGSKA (reference sequence). CDR3 length: 15 residues. The CDR3 protein is CSATLGGLRFNEQLF. As DNA, the CDR3 is TGCAGTGCCACCCTCGGCGGACTACGCTTCAATGAGCAGCTCTTC.

V is TRBV5-6 and J is TRBJ2-7, with D possibly being TRBD2 (6 bases). Germline CDR1 reads SGHDT; CDR2 reads YYEEEE. The CDR3 has 16 amino acids. V was cut by 6 bases and J by 3 bases, with 22 bases left in between. DNA of the CDR3: TGTGCCAGCACTAAACTCCGTCGGACTATGGGCTACGAGCAGTACTTC. Encoded protein: CASTKLRRTMGYEQYF.

This clonotype was seen ten or more times. J is TRBJ1-5 and V is TRBV12-3 or TRBV12-4; D ambiguous. Trimming cost V 5 bases and J 6 bases, with 11 bases left between them. The CDR3 is 13 residues long. CDR3 loop: CASSLQNGQPQHF. CDR3 DNA: TGTGCCAGCAGTCTGCAGAATGGTCAGCCCCAGCATTTT.

V gene TRBV7-2 combines with J gene TRBJ1-1; D might be TRBD1 (5 bases). The CDR3 sequence is 13 residues long. CDR1 is SGHTA, CDR2 FQGNSA, per germline. Trimming stripped 1 base from V and 11 bases from J, with 14 bases between. The CDR3 coding sequence is TGTGCCAGCAGCTTAGATCCAGGGTCGTCCGCTTTCTTT. Protein product: CASSLDPGSSAFF.

This clonotype was found a few times. This chain links TRBV7-2 with TRBJ2-2; no definite D call. V was trimmed by 0 bases and J by 7 bases, leaving 9 bases between them. CDR3 size: 14 residues. Germline assignment: CDR1 SGHTA and CDR2 FQGNSA. The CDR3 sequence: CASSLAKGIGELFF. The CDR3 nucleotides read TGTGCCAGCAGCTTAGCGAAGGGAATCGGGGAGCTGTTTTTT.

This chain uses TRBV5-6 with TRBJ2-1; possible D gene TRBD1, 6 bases. The germline V and J ends were trimmed by 4 bases and 7 bases, with 12 bases remaining between them. From germline, CDR1 is SGHDT and CDR2 YYEEEE. The CDR3 contains 13 residues. The CDR3 bases are TGTGCCAGCAGCCCCACAGGGAAGAATGAGCAGTTCTTC. This codes for CASSPTGKNEQFF.